This T cell receptor (beta chain) was documented in a study of CD8 T cells in ankylosing spondylitis. Findings and limits, study-wide: Reported data indicate significant enrichment of disease-linked clones within matched ankylosing spondylitis synovial fluid. The study identified a TCR beta motif of under ten highly homologous variants that appeared characteristic of ankylosing spondylitis blood. With a CD8+ phenotype, disease-linked clones were relatively rare in peripheral blood.

This CDR3 contains 14 residues. Germline V gene lookup returns CDR1 DFQATT and CDR2 SNEGSKA (reference sequence). Trimming took 0 bases from V and 7 from J, leaving 12 bases between them. This clonotype was detected ten times or more. The antigen is not known. Using quantitative 5'-RACE with molecular barcodes, the authors made TCR beta libraries. MiXCR, applied by TCRdb to the 5' RACE reads, yields one record per CDR3 protein. The profile shows about 510,000 distinct CDR3 sequences, roughly 5.3% of them singletons. The source of this sequence is a male donor with ankylosing spondylitis. The chain uses TRBV20-1 and TRBJ1-4; maybe TRBD1 (6 bases). Source material: blood, either unsorted or a sorted T cell fraction (not recorded which). As DNA, the CDR3 is TGCAGTGCTAGAGATTTCGGGGGCCGTGAAAAACTGTTTTTT. As protein: CSARDFGGREKLFF.